In its sample, the clone carrying this T cell receptor beta chain was seen a few times. Its antigen is undetermined. Template material for amplifying TCR beta CDR3 regions consisted of RNA transcripts. First-round RT-PCR of the TCR CDR3 relied on the HTBI primer set. TCRdb re-called the multiplex PCR reads through MiXCR, storing one row per CDR3 protein. The sample lists about 380,000 distinct CDR3 sequences, 15% to 20% occurring once. V was trimmed by 0 bases and J by 7 bases, leaving 15 bases between them. The CDR3 length is 15 residues. Per the germline V gene, CDR1 is MNHNY and CDR2 is SVGAGI (reference sequence). This sample stems from a study of T cells in Graves' hyperthyroidism and ophthalmopathy. General study results and limits: In validation, the model predicted ophthalmopathy. These predictions came a median 6.5 months before onset.

Investigators excluded patients with uncontrolled infection, other autoimmune disease, pregnancy or lactation. The receptor was derived from a man younger than 30 with Graves' ophthalmopathy. This chain links TRBV6-6 with TRBJ1-2; the D gene is possibly TRBD1 (6 bases). The source material was blood. Here the CDR3 reads CASSYSGGGEAGYTF. CDR3 coding DNA: TGTGCCAGCAGTTACTCAGGGGGGGGGGAAGCTGGCTACACCTTC.